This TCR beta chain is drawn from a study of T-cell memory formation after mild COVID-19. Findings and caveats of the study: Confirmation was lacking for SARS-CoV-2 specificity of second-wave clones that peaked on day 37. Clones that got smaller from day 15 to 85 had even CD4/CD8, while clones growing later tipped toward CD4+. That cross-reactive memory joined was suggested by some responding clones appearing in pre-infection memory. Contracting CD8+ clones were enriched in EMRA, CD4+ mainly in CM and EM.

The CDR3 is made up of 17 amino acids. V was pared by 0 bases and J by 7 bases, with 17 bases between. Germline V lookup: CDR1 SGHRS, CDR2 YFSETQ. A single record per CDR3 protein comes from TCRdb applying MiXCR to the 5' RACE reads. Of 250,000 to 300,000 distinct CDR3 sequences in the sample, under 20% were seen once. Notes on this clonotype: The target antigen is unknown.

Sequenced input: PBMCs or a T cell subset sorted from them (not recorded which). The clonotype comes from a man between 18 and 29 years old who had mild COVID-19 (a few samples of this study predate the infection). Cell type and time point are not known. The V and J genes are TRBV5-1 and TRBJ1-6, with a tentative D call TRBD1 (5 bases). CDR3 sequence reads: CASSLAVKGSRNSPLHF. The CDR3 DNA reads TGCGCCAGCAGCTTGGCGGTAAAGGGGTCTCGCAATTCACCCCTCCACTTT.